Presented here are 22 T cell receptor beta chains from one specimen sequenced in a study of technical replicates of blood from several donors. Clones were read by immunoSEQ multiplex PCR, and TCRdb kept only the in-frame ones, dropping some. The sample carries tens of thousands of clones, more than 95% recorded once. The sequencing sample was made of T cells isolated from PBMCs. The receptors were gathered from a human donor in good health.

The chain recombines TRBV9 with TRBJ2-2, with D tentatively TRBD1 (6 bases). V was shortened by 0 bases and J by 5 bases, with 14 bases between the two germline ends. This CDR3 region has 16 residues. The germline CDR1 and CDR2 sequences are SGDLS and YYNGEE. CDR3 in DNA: TGTGCCAGCAGCGTAGGGCTGGAAGGGGGTACCGGGGAGCTGTTTTTT. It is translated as CASSVGLEGGTGELFF.

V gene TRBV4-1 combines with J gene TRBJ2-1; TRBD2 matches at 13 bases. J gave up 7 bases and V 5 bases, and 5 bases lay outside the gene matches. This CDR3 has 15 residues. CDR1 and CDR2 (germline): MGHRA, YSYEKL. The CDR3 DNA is TGCGCCAGCAGCTTACTAGCGGGAGGGCCGAATGAGCAGTTCTTC. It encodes CASSLLAGGPNEQFF.

The CDR3: CASRVRVYTGLGYGYTF. CDR3 nucleotides: TGTGCCAGCAGGGTGAGGGTCTACACAGGACTAGGCTATGGCTACACCTTC. This chain links TRBV5-6 with TRBJ1-2; TRBD1 is a possible D gene (5 bases). Germline-derived CDR1 and CDR2 are SGHDT and YYEEEE. The CDR3 has 17 residues. Trimming took off 5 bases at V and 4 bases at J, with 24 bases between the two ends.

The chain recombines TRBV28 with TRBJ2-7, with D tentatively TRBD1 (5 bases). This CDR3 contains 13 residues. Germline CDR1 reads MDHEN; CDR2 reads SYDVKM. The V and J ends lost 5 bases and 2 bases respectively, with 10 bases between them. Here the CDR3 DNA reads TGTGCCAGCAGTACAGGTCCTCCCTACGAGCAGTACTTC. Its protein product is CASSTGPPYEQYF.

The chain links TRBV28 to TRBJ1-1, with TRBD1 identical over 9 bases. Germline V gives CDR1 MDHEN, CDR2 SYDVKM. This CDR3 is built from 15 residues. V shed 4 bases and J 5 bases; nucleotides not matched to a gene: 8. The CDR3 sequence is CASSSTGGARTEAFF. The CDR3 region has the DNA TGTGCCAGCAGTTCTACAGGGGGCGCGAGGACTGAAGCTTTCTTT.

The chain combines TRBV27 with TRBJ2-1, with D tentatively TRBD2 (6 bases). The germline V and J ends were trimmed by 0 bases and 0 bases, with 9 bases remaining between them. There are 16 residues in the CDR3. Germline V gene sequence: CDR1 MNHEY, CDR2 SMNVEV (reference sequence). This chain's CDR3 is CASSLSSTSSYNEQFF. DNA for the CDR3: TGTGCCAGCAGTTTATCGTCGACTAGCTCCTACAATGAGCAGTTCTTC.

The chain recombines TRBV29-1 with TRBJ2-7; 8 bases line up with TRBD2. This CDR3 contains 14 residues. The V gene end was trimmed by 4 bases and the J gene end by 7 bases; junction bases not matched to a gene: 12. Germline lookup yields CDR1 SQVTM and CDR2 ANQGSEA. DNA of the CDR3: TGCAGCGTTGTTAATAGCGGGGACGTTGGGGAGCAGTACTTC. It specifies CSVVNSGDVGEQYF.

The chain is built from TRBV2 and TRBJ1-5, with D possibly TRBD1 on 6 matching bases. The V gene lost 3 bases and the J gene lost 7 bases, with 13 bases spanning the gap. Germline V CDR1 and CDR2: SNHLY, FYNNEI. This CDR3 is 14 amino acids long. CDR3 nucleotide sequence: TGTGCCAGCAGTGAGCAGGGGCAGGGACAGCCCCAGCATTTT. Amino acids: CASSEQGQGQPQHF.

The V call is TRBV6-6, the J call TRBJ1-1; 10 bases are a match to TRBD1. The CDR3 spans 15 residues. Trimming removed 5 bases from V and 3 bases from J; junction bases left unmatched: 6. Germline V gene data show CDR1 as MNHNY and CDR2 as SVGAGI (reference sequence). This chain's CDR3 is CASSPETGGYTEAFF. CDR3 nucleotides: TGTGCCAGCAGTCCAGAGACAGGGGGCTACACTGAAGCTTTCTTT.

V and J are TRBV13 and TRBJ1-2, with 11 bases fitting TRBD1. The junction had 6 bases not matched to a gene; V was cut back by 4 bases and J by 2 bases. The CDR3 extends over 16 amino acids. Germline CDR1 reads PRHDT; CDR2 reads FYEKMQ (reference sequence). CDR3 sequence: CASSSDRGRMNYGYTF. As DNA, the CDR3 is TGTGCCAGCAGCTCGGACAGGGGGCGTATGAACTATGGCTACACCTTC.

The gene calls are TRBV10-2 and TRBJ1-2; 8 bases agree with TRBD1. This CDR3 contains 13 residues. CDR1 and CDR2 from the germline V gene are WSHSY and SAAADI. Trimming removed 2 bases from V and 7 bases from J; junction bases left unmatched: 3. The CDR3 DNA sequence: TGCGCCAGCAGTGAGCAGGGGGCGAGTGGCTACACCTTC. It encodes CASSEQGASGYTF.

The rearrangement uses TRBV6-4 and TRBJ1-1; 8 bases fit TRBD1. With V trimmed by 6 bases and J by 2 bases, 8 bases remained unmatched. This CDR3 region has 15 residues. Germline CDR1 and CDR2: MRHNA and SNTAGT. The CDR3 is CASRNRTGSNTEAFF. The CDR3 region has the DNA TGTGCCAGCAGGAACAGGACAGGGTCCAACACTGAAGCTTTCTTT.

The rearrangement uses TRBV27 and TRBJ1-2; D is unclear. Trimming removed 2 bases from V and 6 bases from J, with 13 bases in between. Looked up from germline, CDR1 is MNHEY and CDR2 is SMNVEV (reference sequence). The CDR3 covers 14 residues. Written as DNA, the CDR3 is TGTGCCAGCAGTTTAGTGGCAGGCGAAGATGGCTACACCTTC. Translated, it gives CASSLVAGEDGYTF.

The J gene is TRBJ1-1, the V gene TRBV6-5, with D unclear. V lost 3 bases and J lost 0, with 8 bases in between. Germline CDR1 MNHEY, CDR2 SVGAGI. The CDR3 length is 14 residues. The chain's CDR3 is CASSYSPLNTEAFF. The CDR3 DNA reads TGTGCCAGCAGTTATAGTCCCCTGAACACTGAAGCTTTCTTT.

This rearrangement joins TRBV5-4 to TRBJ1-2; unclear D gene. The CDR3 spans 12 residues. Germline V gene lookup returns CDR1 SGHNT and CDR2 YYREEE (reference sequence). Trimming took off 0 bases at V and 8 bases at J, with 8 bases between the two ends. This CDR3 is CASSLDREGYTF. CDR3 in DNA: TGTGCCAGCAGCTTGGACCGCGAGGGCTACACCTTC.

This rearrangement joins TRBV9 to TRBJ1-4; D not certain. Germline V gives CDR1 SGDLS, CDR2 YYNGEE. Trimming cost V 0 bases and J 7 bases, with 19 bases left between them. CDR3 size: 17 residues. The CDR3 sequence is CASSVGVGGSVGEKLFF. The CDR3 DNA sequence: TGTGCCAGCAGCGTAGGTGTAGGAGGGTCGGTCGGTGAAAAACTGTTTTTT.

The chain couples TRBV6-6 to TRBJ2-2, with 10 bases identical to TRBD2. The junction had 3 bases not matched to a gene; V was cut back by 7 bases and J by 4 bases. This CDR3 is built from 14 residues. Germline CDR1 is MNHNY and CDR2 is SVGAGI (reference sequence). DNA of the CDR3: TGTGCCAGCACCTTAGCGGGAGGCACCGGGGAGCTGTTTTTT. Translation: CASTLAGGTGELFF.

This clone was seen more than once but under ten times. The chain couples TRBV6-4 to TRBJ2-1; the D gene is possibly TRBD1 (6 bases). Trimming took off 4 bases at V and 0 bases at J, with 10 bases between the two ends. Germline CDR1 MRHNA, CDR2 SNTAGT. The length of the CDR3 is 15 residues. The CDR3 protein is CASSAQDSSYNEQFF. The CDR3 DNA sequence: TGTGCCAGCAGTGCTCAGGACAGCTCCTACAATGAGCAGTTCTTC.

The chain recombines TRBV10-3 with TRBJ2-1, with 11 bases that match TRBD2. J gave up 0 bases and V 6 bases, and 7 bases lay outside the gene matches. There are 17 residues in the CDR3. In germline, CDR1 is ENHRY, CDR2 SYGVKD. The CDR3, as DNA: TGTGCCATCAGACTAGCGGGAGTTGGGAGCTCCTACAATGAGCAGTTCTTC. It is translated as CAIRLAGVGSSYNEQFF.

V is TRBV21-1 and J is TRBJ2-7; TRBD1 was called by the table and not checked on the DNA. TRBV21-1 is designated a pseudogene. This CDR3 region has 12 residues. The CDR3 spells CASQGGPYEQYF. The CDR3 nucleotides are TGTGCCTCACAGGGGGGACCCTACGAGCAGTACTTC.

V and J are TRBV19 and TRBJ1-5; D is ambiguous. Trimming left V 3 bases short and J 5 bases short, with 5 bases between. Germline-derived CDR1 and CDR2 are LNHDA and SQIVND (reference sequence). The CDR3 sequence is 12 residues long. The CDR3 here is CASSMGYQPQHF. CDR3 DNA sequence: TGTGCCAGTAGTATGGGCTATCAGCCCCAGCATTTT.

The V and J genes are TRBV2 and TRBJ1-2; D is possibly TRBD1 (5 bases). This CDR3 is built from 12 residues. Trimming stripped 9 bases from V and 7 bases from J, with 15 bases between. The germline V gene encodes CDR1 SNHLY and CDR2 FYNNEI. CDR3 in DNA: TGTGCCAGTTGTCAGGGCCCTGGTGGCTACACCTTC. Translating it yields CASCQGPGGYTF.